The 21 T cell receptor beta chains below were found in one sample sequenced in a study of pediatric ulcerative colitis. Produced via immunoSEQ multiplex PCR; TCRdb's table is partial and in-frame only. The sample includes 55,000 to 70,000 clones, more than 75% seen only once; the top ten take about 1.5%. Sequencing was done on a sample of blood. Receptor source: a boy aged 5 to 17 who was a control in a study of pediatric ulcerative colitis.

The CDR3 loop reads CATSREGSRDWWYGYTF. The CDR3 DNA reads as TGTGCCACCAGCAGAGAGGGCTCCCGGGACTGGTGGTATGGCTACACCTTC. The chain has TRBV15 and TRBJ1-2, with D possibly being TRBD1 (5 bases). The germline V and J ends were trimmed by 0 bases and 5 bases, with 19 bases remaining between them. The CDR3 is 17 amino acids. Germline CDR1 reads LNHNV; CDR2 reads YYDKDF (reference sequence).

This clone was counted once. The chain is built from TRBV7-6 and TRBJ1-3; D uncertain. There are 17 residues in the CDR3. The germline V gene has CDR1 SGHVS and CDR2 FNYEAQ. Trimming removed 5 bases from V and 0 bases from J, with 17 bases in between. The CDR3 nucleotides read TGTGCCAGCAGCAAAAGCGGACCGATCTTCTCTGGAAACACCATATATTTT. Its translation: CASSKSGPIFSGNTIYF. Combining the CDR3 with reference TRBV7-6 and TRBJ1-3 gives the whole variable domain GAGVSQSPRYKVTKRGQDVALRCDPISGHVSLYWYRQALGQGPEFLTYFNYEAQQDKSGLPNDRFSAERPEGSISTLTIQRTEQRDSAMYRCASSKSGPIFSGNTIYFGEGSWLTVV.

This chain connects TRBV2 to TRBJ2-1; TRBD2 aligns across 12 bases. The CDR3 covers 18 residues. V lost 2 bases and J lost 0; bases outside the gene matches: 5. Germline assignment: CDR1 SNHLY and CDR2 FYNNEI. The CDR3 region is CASSETSGGISSYNEQFF. In DNA, the CDR3 is TGTGCCAGCAGTGAAACTAGCGGGGGGATTAGCTCCTACAATGAGCAGTTCTTC.

The V call is TRBV27, the J call TRBJ2-7; 9 positions agree with TRBD2. Germline V lookup: CDR1 MNHEY, CDR2 SMNVEV (reference sequence). V lost 0 bases, J lost 1 base, and 4 bases stayed unmatched. This CDR3 region has 16 residues. The CDR3 DNA sequence: TGTGCCAGCAGTTTATCAGGGACTAGCTCTTCCTACGAGCAGTACTTC. It is translated as CASSLSGTSSSYEQYF.

This chain links TRBV29-1 with TRBJ2-7, with 8 bases matching TRBD1. The CDR3 is 13 amino acids. Germline V gene lookup returns CDR1 SQVTM and CDR2 ANQGSEA. V was clipped by 4 bases and J by 3 bases; unmatched bases: 5. CDR3 amino acids: CSVVLQGVYEQYF. Here the CDR3 DNA reads TGCAGCGTTGTCCTACAGGGGGTCTACGAGCAGTACTTC.

This clone was seen once. The chain joins TRBV6-1 to TRBJ1-3; D possibly corresponds to TRBD1 (6 bases). V shed 7 bases and J shed 0 bases, with 10 bases lying between them. Germline CDR1 reads MNHNS; CDR2 reads SASEGT. The CDR3 spans 14 residues. For the CDR3, the DNA is TGTGCCAGCACCAGGGACATCTCTGGAAACACCATATATTTT. This translates into CASTRDISGNTIYF.

The chain is built from TRBV6-1 and TRBJ2-6, with D hard to call. The CDR3 is made up of 14 amino acids. The ends were cut back, 1 base at V and 2 bases at J, with 3 bases in the middle. Per the germline V gene, CDR1 is MNHNS and CDR2 is SASEGT. The CDR3 DNA follows: TGTGCCAGCAGTGAAGGGGCTGGGGCCAACGTCCTGACTTTC. Translated, it gives CASSEGAGANVLTF.

The V call is TRBV7-6, the J call TRBJ2-3; perhaps D is TRBD1 or TRBD2 (6 bases each). V shed 3 bases and J shed 2 bases, with 18 bases lying between them. CDR1 and CDR2 from the germline V gene are SGHVS and FNYEAQ. The CDR3 has 17 amino acids. The CDR3 protein is CASSLRAGGQNTDTQYF. CDR3 bases: TGTGCCAGCAGCTTGAGAGCCGGGGGCCAAAACACAGATACGCAGTATTTT.

V is TRBV29-1 and J is TRBJ1-1, with D possibly TRBD1 on 5 matching bases. The V gene's germline CDR1 is SQVTM and CDR2 ANQGSEA. V was cut by 1 base and J by 3 bases, with 15 bases left in between. The CDR3 is made up of 15 amino acids. As DNA, the CDR3 is TGCAGCGTTGAAGGCGTGGGGGGTAGGCACACTGAAGCTTTCTTT. It codes for CSVEGVGGRHTEAFF.

Only a few counts were recorded for this clone. V is TRBV6-1 and J is TRBJ2-2; possibly TRBD1 for D (5 bases). V was shortened by 5 bases and J by 7 bases, with 14 bases between the two germline ends. CDR3 length: 14 amino acids. Germline CDR1 MNHNS, CDR2 SASEGT. CDR3 sequence reads: CASSTVQEIGELFF. CDR3 nucleotide sequence: TGTGCCAGCAGTACTGTACAGGAAATCGGGGAGCTGTTTTTT.

The chain joins TRBV5-1 to TRBJ2-7, with D unresolved. V dropped 0 bases and J dropped 3 bases, with 4 bases sitting between them. Germline V gene lookup returns CDR1 SGHRS and CDR2 YFSETQ. The CDR3 has 12 amino acids. The DNA for the CDR3 is TGCGCCAGCAGCTTGGACGGCTACGAGCAGTACTTC. The encoded protein is CASSLDGYEQYF. Drawing the rest from reference TRBV5-1 and TRBJ2-7, the complete variable domain is KAGVTQTPRYLIKTRGQQVTLSCSPISGHRSVSWYQQTPGQGLQFLFEYFSETQRNKGNFPGRFSGRQFSNSRSEMNVSTLELGDSALYLCASSLDGYEQYFGPGTRLTVT.

The chain employs TRBV25-1 and TRBJ2-3; D is perhaps TRBD1 (6 bases). The CDR3 contains 14 residues. Germline CDR1 and CDR2: MGHDK and SYGVNS. Trimming stripped 6 bases from V and 3 bases from J, with 13 bases between. CDR3 bases: TGTGCCAGCAGAAGGACAGTTTCAACAGATACGCAGTATTTT. Translated, it gives CASRRTVSTDTQYF.

The gene calls are TRBV7-8 and TRBJ1-5; the D gene is possibly TRBD1 (5 bases). Per germline, CDR1 SGHVS and CDR2 FQNEAQ. The CDR3 has 15 amino acids. V was shortened by 4 bases and J by 4 bases, with 14 bases between the two germline ends. The CDR3 loop reads CASSSNRYRNQPQHF. CDR3 bases: TGTGCCAGCAGCTCAAACCGATACAGGAATCAGCCCCAGCATTTT.

In its sample, this clone was seen a few times. V and J are TRBV6-5 and TRBJ1-2, with TRBD1 matching 7 bases. This CDR3 is 13 amino acids long. The junction had 3 bases not matched to a gene; V was cut back by 6 bases and J by 2 bases. CDR1 MNHEY and CDR2 SVGAGI come from the germline V gene. The CDR3 bases are TGTGCCAGCAGCTGGACAGGCAACTATGGCTACACCTTC. The encoded protein is CASSWTGNYGYTF.

The CDR3 DNA reads as TGCGCCAGCAGCCAAGAGTTTGGACTAGCGGGATCCGAGCAGTACTTC. This translates into CASSQEFGLAGSEQYF. The chain has TRBV4-1 and TRBJ2-7; TRBD2 aligns across 12 bases. The CDR3 sequence is 16 residues long. Germline lookup yields CDR1 MGHRA and CDR2 YSYEKL. Trimming at V came to 0 bases and at J to 6 bases, leaving 6 bases not matched to a gene.

V is TRBV9 and J is TRBJ1-3; 7 bases are a match to TRBD1. This CDR3 contains 17 residues. In germline, CDR1 is SGDLS, CDR2 YYNGEE. V lost 3 bases and J lost 2; bases outside the gene matches: 11. The CDR3 loop is CASSGPSDRAAGNTIYF. The CDR3 DNA follows: TGTGCCAGCAGCGGACCTTCTGACAGGGCGGCTGGAAACACCATATATTTT.

This rearrangement joins TRBV6-4 to TRBJ2-1, with D tentatively TRBD2 (7 bases). Germline V lookup: CDR1 MRHNA, CDR2 SNTAGT. This CDR3 is built from 15 residues. V was shortened by 4 bases and J by 7 bases, with 17 bases between the two germline ends. CDR3 sequence: CASSGDAGAGNEQFF. The CDR3 bases are TGTGCCAGCAGTGGGGATGCGGGGGCCGGGAATGAGCAGTTCTTC.

The chain links TRBV9 to TRBJ2-7, with 7 bases lining up with TRBD1. This CDR3 has 15 amino acids. The V segment lost 2 bases and the J segment 3 bases; nucleotides outside the gene matches: 8. Germline lookup yields CDR1 SGDLS and CDR2 YYNGEE. The CDR3 DNA sequence: TGTGCCAGCAGCGTTGGGACGGGACAGTTCTACGAGCAGTACTTC. Its protein product is CASSVGTGQFYEQYF.

In its sample, this clone was seen a few times. The chain carries TRBV25-1 and TRBJ1-3; 7 positions match TRBD1. Trimming cost V 3 bases and J 3 bases; bases outside gene matches: 11. The CDR3 runs to 17 residues. CDR1 is MGHDK and CDR2 is SYGVNS in the germline V gene. CDR3 sequence: CASSDPVRDSGGNTIYF. CDR3 sequence (DNA): TGTGCCAGCAGTGATCCCGTCCGGGACAGCGGTGGAAACACCATATATTTT.

The V call is TRBV28, the J call TRBJ2-1; 8 bases map to TRBD2. V dropped 11 bases and J dropped 9; count of bases not matched to a gene: 27. Germline values: CDR1 MDHEN, CDR2 SYDVKM. The CDR3 extends over 18 amino acids. The CDR3 loop reads CAANRVSSGRQPRGEQFF. The CDR3 region has the DNA TGTGCCGCCAACCGAGTGTCTAGCGGGCGTCAGCCTCGTGGTGAGCAGTTCTTC.

V is TRBV2 and J is TRBJ1-4, with TRBD1 matching 7 bases. The length of the CDR3 is 17 residues. CDR1 and CDR2 from the germline V gene are SNHLY and FYNNEI. Trimming at V came to 2 bases and at J to 2 bases, leaving 8 bases not matched to a gene. CDR3 in amino acids: CASSEYGQAITNEKLFF. The DNA for the CDR3 is TGTGCCAGCAGTGAATACGGACAGGCGATTACTAATGAAAAACTGTTTTTT.